This TCR beta chain emerged from a study of preoperative IRX-2 immunotherapy in early breast cancer (dated by TCRdb to the late 2010s). Libraries were built with the immunoSEQ multiplex PCR assay. TCRdb's version of the immuneACCESS table is confined to in-frame rearrangements and falls short of the full clone set. An unresolved V gene accounts for under half of the shortfall where checked; the remainder is of unknown origin. The sample table lists around 4,200 clones, around 69% of them with a count of one. The ten largest account for approximately 15% of the sample. V and J lose 0 bases and 5 bases, and a span of 8 bases separates them. Including the terminal cysteine and phenylalanine, the CDR3 comprises 13 residues. The entry retains the CDR3 DNA only, 39 bases that are in frame from base 1. As encoded in the germline V gene, CDR1 is SQVTM while CDR2 is ANQGSEA. This clone is deemed large (0.1 to 1%). Its antigen remains undetermined. Per-nucleotide qualities are absent, and no much larger clonotype sits a single base away.

Sample treatment or condition, as interpreted from the label and publication: preoperative locoregional IRX-2 cytokine immunotherapy. The samples were obtained from a phase Ib study in which preoperative, locoregional IRX-2 cytokine immunotherapy intended to prime immune responses was tested. Donors were patients with early-stage breast cancer who received IRX-2 before surgery. This TCR came from a human donor with breast cancer. The chain is made from TRBV29-1 and TRBJ2-1; no D segment can be confidently identified. The sequenced sample was tumor tissue, obtained after IRX-2 immunotherapy. The DNA sequence is given as TGCAGCGTTGAAGAGGCTCGACACAATGAGCAGTTCTTC. The resulting protein is CSVEEARHNEQFF.